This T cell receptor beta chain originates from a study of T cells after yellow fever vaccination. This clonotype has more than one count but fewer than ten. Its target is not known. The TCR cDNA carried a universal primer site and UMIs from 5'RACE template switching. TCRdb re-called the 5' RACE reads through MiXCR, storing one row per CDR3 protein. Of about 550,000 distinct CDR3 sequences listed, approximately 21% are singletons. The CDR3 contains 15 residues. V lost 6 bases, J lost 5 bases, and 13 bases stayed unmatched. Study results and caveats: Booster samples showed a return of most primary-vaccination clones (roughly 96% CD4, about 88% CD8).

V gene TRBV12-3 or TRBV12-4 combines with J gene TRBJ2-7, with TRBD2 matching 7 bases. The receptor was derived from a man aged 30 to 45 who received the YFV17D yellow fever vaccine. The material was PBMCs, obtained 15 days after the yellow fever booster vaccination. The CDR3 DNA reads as TGTGCCAGCAGCCCCTCAGCGGGATTTTTCGACGAGCAGTACTTC. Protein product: CASSPSAGFFDEQYF.